The T cell receptor beta chain described here comes from a study of T cells in Graves' hyperthyroidism and ophthalmopathy. Study-level findings and limits: From stable hyperthyroidism, ophthalmopathy was separated by a 13 V-J model. Blood samples included most of the expanded thyroid clonotypes exceeding 0.001.

Amplification targeted TCR beta CDR3 regions from RNA transcripts. TCR CDR3 regions were first amplified by RT-PCR with HTBI primers. MiXCR was run by TCRdb on the multiplex PCR reads, yielding one entry per CDR3 protein. The sample yields roughly 630,000 distinct CDR3 sequences, around 14% seen once. Exclusions: uncontrolled infection, other autoimmune disease, pregnancy, lactation. Every diagnosis used clinical symptoms, serum thyroxine and TRAb, thyroid ultrasound and orbital computed tomography. This clonotype has at least ten counts. The antigen is undetermined. Sequenced input: blood. This sequence originates from a woman aged 25 to 39 with Graves' hyperthyroidism.

CDR3: CATSDVGLVDEQFF. The CDR3 bases are TGTGCCACCAGTGACGTGGGACTAGTGGATGAGCAGTTCTTC. The chain joins TRBV24-1 to TRBJ2-1; 8 positions match TRBD2. This CDR3 contains 14 residues. After removal of 4 bases from V and 8 bases from J, the junction contained 6 bases not matched to a gene. CDR1 is KGHDR, CDR2 SFDVKD, per germline.